The 6 T cell receptor beta chains reported below all come from one sample, sequenced in a study of blood T cells in healthy people across ages. With a J-beta primer mix and a sample-barcoded 5' primer, a second PCR ran about 7 to 12 cycles. TCRdb processed the 5' RACE reads anew with MiXCR; each CDR3 protein has one entry. The repertoire holds 500,000 to 650,000 distinct CDR3 sequences, with about 29% as singletons. Another study also made use of these data, one on T cells of mothers and their children.

Sequencing was performed on blood. The source of these receptors is a boy aged 2 to 9 in good health.

The V gene is TRBV4-3, the J gene TRBJ1-2, with 9 nucleotides matching TRBD1. The V gene end was trimmed by 3 bases and the J gene end by 4 bases; junction bases not matched to a gene: 9. The CDR3 is made up of 16 amino acids. CDR1 LGHNA and CDR2 YSLEER come from the germline V gene. The CDR3 loop reads CASSQEGTGILYGYTF. The CDR3 bases are TGCGCCAGCAGCCAGGAGGGGACAGGGATTCTCTATGGCTACACCTTC.

In DNA form, the CDR3 reads TGCAGTGCTAGGGGGGGAAGTCCCTATGGCTACACCTTC. This codes for CSARGGSPYGYTF. V is TRBV20-1 and J is TRBJ1-2, with D maybe TRBD1 (5 bases). Germline CDR1 reads DFQATT; CDR2 reads SNEGSKA (reference sequence). The CDR3 consists of 13 residues. The V end was cut by 3 bases, the J end by 4 bases, with 12 bases between.

The genes are TRBV28 and TRBJ2-1, with a possible D match to TRBD2 (5 bases). V shed 6 bases and J shed 3 bases, with 9 bases lying between them. Per germline, CDR1 MDHEN and CDR2 SYDVKM. CDR3 length equals 13 residues. The CDR3 is CASSGLHYNEQFF. CDR3 DNA: TGTGCCAGCAGCGGACTCCACTACAATGAGCAGTTCTTC.

This clonotype was counted only a few times. The chain is built from TRBV20-1 and TRBJ2-2; D gene uncertain. With 1 base removed from V and 3 bases from J, the gap between germline ends came to 9 bases. Germline V gene data show CDR1 as DFQATT and CDR2 as SNEGSKA (reference sequence). The CDR3 sequence is 14 residues long. Written as DNA, the CDR3 is TGCAGTGCTAGAGGGGTTAGCTACACCGGGGAGCTGTTTTTT. Translating gives CSARGVSYTGELFF.

This rearrangement joins TRBV20-1 to TRBJ2-5, with 8 bases that match TRBD1. This CDR3 comprises 14 residues. CDR1 DFQATT and CDR2 SNEGSKA come from the germline V gene (reference sequence). Losses at the gene ends were 1 base for V and 3 bases for J; bases not matched to a gene: 4. As DNA, the CDR3 is TGCAGTGCTAGAGCGGGGACAGGAGAAGAGACCCAGTACTTC. It codes for CSARAGTGEETQYF.

The table lists this clonotype with a few counts. The genes are TRBV7-2 and TRBJ1-5; 8 bases match TRBD1. This CDR3 is built from 15 residues. The germline CDR1 and CDR2 sequences are SGHTA and FQGNSA. V shed 4 bases, J shed 1 base, and the junction held 3 bases outside the gene matches. The CDR3 DNA is TGTGCCAGCAGCTCTTCAGGGGGCAGCAATCAGCCCCAGCATTTT. The encoded protein is CASSSSGGSNQPQHF. Based on the CDR3 plus reference TRBV7-2 and TRBJ1-5, the full variable domain is GAGVSQSPSNKVTEKGKDVELRCDPISGHTALYWYRQSLGQGLEFLIYFQGNSAPDKSGLPSDRFSAERTGGSVSTLTIQRTQQEDSAVYLCASSSSGGSNQPQHFGDGTRLSIL.